This entry features one T cell receptor (beta chain) sequence. This table comes from immunoSEQ multiplex PCR, and its TCRdb copy is limited to in-frame clones, with some not included. The table shows 300,000 to 350,000 clones, with about 86% occurring only once. Sample treatment: some 20 received Ad26.COV2.S at low or high dose, single or two shots; about 5 received placebo; per-sample allocation not given. Repertoires come from day 63 after the first vaccine or placebo injection. It was Wuhan-strain SARS-CoV-2 spike that the Ad26 vaccine vector expressed. The CDR3 totals 15 residues. Trimming took 5 bases from V and 5 from J; bases not matched to a gene: 9. The germline V gene has CDR1 MNHEY and CDR2 SMNVEV (reference sequence). This entry is derived from a study of Ad26.COV2.S vaccination and SARS-CoV-2 variants. In the study overall: As a participant in COV1001, the donor was in the Ad26.COV2.S trial arm. Participants got Ad26.COV2.S intramuscularly, once or twice 56 days apart.

This chain connects TRBV27 to TRBJ2-7; 10 bases line up with TRBD1. This specimen consisted of peripheral blood, obtained in a trial of Ad26.COV2.S vaccine versus placebo. The origin of this receptor is a person between 18 and 60 years old who received the Ad26.COV2.S COVID-19 vaccine or a placebo. CDR3 nucleotide sequence: TGTGCCAGCAGTCGCGAATCCGGGACAGGGGACGAGCAGTACTTC. It specifies CASSRESGTGDEQYF.